The rows below give T cell receptor beta chains drawn from one sample of a study of early T cells in non-severe SARS-CoV-2 infection. TCRdb re-called the 5' RACE reads through MiXCR, storing one row per CDR3 protein. The table records 83,000 or so distinct CDR3 sequences, over 9.5% of them present only once. The sequencing here drew on whole blood, taken at baseline. These receptors were obtained from an adult who was a healthcare worker with PCR-confirmed SARS-CoV-2 infection or an uninfected control (not recorded which). Each CDR3 is given with its conserved first and last residue. Fields, in order: clone size, V gene, J gene, D gene, CDR3 protein, CDR3 DNA. A D gene is named only where the DNA matches it firmly. Expanded clones are given a class, and other clones once, few, many or no size at all.

clone_size: -; v_call: TRBV28; j_call: TRBJ1-2; d_call: TRBD1; cdr3_aa: CASRLTGTNGYTF; cdr3_nt: TGTGCCAGCAGGTTGACAGGGACTAATGGCTACACCTTC
clone_size: few; v_call: TRBV11-2; j_call: TRBJ2-7; d_call: TRBD2; cdr3_aa: CASSVGLAHEQYF; cdr3_nt: TGTGCCAGCAGCGTAGGACTAGCCCACGAGCAGTACTTC
clone_size: -; v_call: TRBV20-1; j_call: TRBJ1-5; d_call: -; cdr3_aa: CSASLGPVNQPQHF; cdr3_nt: TGCAGTGCTTCCTTGGGGCCAGTCAATCAGCCCCAGCATTTT
clone_size: many; v_call: TRBV27; j_call: TRBJ2-1; d_call: TRBD1; cdr3_aa: CASSPNRGLLISSYNEQFF; cdr3_nt: TGTGCCAGCAGTCCCAACAGGGGGCTATTGATAAGCTCCTACAATGAGCAGTTCTTC
clone_size: many; v_call: TRBV20-1; j_call: TRBJ2-7; d_call: TRBD2; cdr3_aa: CSASPGLAGGSSYEQYF; cdr3_nt: TGCAGTGCTTCTCCGGGACTAGCGGGAGGAAGCTCCTACGAGCAGTACTTC
clone_size: many; v_call: TRBV5-1; j_call: TRBJ2-3; d_call: -; cdr3_aa: CASSLASNTDTQYF; cdr3_nt: TGCGCCAGCAGCTTGGCCTCGAACACAGATACGCAGTATTTT
clone_size: -; v_call: TRBV5-1; j_call: TRBJ2-2; d_call: -; cdr3_aa: CASSRIGTGTNTGELFF; cdr3_nt: TGCGCCAGCAGTCGGATCGGGACCGGGACGAACACCGGGGAGCTGTTTTTT
clone_size: few; v_call: TRBV6-1; j_call: TRBJ2-5; d_call: TRBD2; cdr3_aa: CASTLAEETQYF; cdr3_nt: TGTGCCAGCACTCTAGCGGAAGAGACCCAGTACTTC
clone_size: few; v_call: TRBV18; j_call: TRBJ1-1; d_call: TRBD1; cdr3_aa: CASSPTGKNTEAFF; cdr3_nt: TGTGCCAGCTCACCGACAGGGAAGAACACTGAAGCTTTCTTT
clone_size: many; v_call: TRBV11-2; j_call: TRBJ2-1; d_call: -; cdr3_aa: CASSLYRTGHDEQFF; cdr3_nt: TGTGCCAGCAGCCTATACAGGACTGGTCACGATGAGCAGTTCTTC
clone_size: few; v_call: TRBV5-1; j_call: TRBJ2-2; d_call: -; cdr3_aa: CASRLGRSTGELFF; cdr3_nt: TGCGCCAGCAGGCTGGGGCGAAGCACCGGGGAGCTGTTTTTT
clone_size: few; v_call: TRBV10-3; j_call: TRBJ2-1; d_call: TRBD2; cdr3_aa: CAISDGTSFREQFF; cdr3_nt: TGTGCCATCAGTGATGGGACTAGCTTTCGTGAGCAGTTCTTC
clone_size: -; v_call: TRBV7-2; j_call: TRBJ2-7; d_call: -; cdr3_aa: CASSLITVTGEQYF; cdr3_nt: TGTGCCAGCAGCTTAATCACGGTGACGGGCGAGCAGTACTTC
clone_size: few; v_call: TRBV9; j_call: TRBJ1-2; d_call: -; cdr3_aa: CASSVGGYDGYTF; cdr3_nt: TGTGCCAGCAGCGTAGGGGGTTACGATGGCTACACCTTC
clone_size: few; v_call: TRBV20-1; j_call: TRBJ1-5; d_call: TRBD1; cdr3_aa: CSVSRTGSLVGNQPQHF; cdr3_nt: TGCAGTGTTAGCCGGACAGGGAGTCTTGTGGGCAATCAGCCCCAGCATTTT
clone_size: few; v_call: TRBV4-1; j_call: TRBJ1-5; d_call: TRBD1; cdr3_aa: CASSQGIGTGVSNQPQHF; cdr3_nt: TGCGCCAGCAGCCAAGGAATCGGGACAGGGGTAAGCAATCAGCCCCAGCATTTT
clone_size: many; v_call: TRBV6-6; j_call: TRBJ2-3; d_call: -; cdr3_aa: CASSSYTDTQYF; cdr3_nt: TGTGCCAGCAGCAGTTACACAGATACGCAGTATTTT
clone_size: few; v_call: TRBV12-3/TRBV12-4; j_call: TRBJ2-7; d_call: -; cdr3_aa: CASSLTLPTGYSYEQYF; cdr3_nt: TGTGCCAGCAGTCTCACCCTCCCGACCGGCTACTCCTACGAGCAGTACTTC
clone_size: few; v_call: TRBV3-1; j_call: TRBJ2-7; d_call: -; cdr3_aa: CASSQDLGNEQYF; cdr3_nt: TGTGCCAGCAGCCAAGATCTGGGAAACGAGCAGTACTTC
clone_size: -; v_call: TRBV10-1; j_call: TRBJ1-6; d_call: -; cdr3_aa: CASSDKEVDSPLHF; cdr3_nt: TGCGCCAGCAGTGATAAGGAGGTGGACTCACCCCTCCACTTT
clone_size: many; v_call: TRBV20-1; j_call: TRBJ1-1; d_call: -; cdr3_aa: CSARDFPEAFF; cdr3_nt: TGCAGTGCTAGAGATTTCCCTGAAGCTTTCTTT
clone_size: -; v_call: TRBV29-1; j_call: TRBJ2-2; d_call: -; cdr3_aa: CSVDPGGSGELFF; cdr3_nt: TGCAGCGTTGACCCTGGGGGTTCCGGGGAGCTGTTTTTT
clone_size: many; v_call: TRBV7-3; j_call: TRBJ2-2; d_call: TRBD1; cdr3_aa: CASSSGTGTGELFF; cdr3_nt: TGTGCCAGCAGCTCAGGGACAGGTACCGGGGAGCTGTTTTTT
clone_size: few; v_call: TRBV4-2; j_call: TRBJ2-1; d_call: -; cdr3_aa: CASSRPGEVYNEQFF; cdr3_nt: TGTGCCAGCAGCCGTCCGGGAGAGGTCTACAATGAGCAGTTCTTC
clone_size: many; v_call: TRBV30; j_call: TRBJ2-7; d_call: -; cdr3_aa: CAWSQGPYEQYF; cdr3_nt: TGTGCCTGGAGTCAGGGGCCCTACGAGCAGTACTTC
clone_size: many; v_call: TRBV28; j_call: TRBJ2-7; d_call: TRBD1; cdr3_aa: CASSSNHRGVLYEQYF; cdr3_nt: TGTGCCAGCAGTTCCAACCACAGGGGCGTGTTGTACGAGCAGTACTTC
clone_size: -; v_call: TRBV20-1; j_call: TRBJ2-7; d_call: TRBD2; cdr3_aa: CSAGEHLSGSYEQYF; cdr3_nt: TGCAGTGCTGGGGAGCACCTGAGCGGGAGCTACGAGCAGTACTTC
clone_size: few; v_call: TRBV24-1; j_call: TRBJ2-7; d_call: -; cdr3_aa: CATSLAGRYEQYF; cdr3_nt: TGTGCCACCAGTCTCGCAGGGAGGTACGAGCAGTACTTC
clone_size: many; v_call: TRBV5-1; j_call: TRBJ2-1; d_call: TRBD1; cdr3_aa: CASSTGQGDAEQFF; cdr3_nt: TGCGCCAGCAGCACTGGACAGGGTGATGCTGAGCAGTTCTTC